This TCR beta chain was identified during a study of shared clonotypes between healthy human individuals. General observations from the study: Clonotypes not shared had lower generation probabilities than those common to all four donors.

Concerning this clone: Its antigen remains unidentified. Other nucleotide sequences in the sample specify the same CDR3.

Looked up from germline, CDR1 is SGDLS and CDR2 is YYNGEE. The V gene lost 0 bases and the J gene lost 4 bases, with 13 bases spanning the gap. The length of the CDR3 is 15 residues. Sequencing was performed with immunoSEQ multiplex PCR; in TCRdb, only in-frame clones are kept and a portion is missing. Of some 2,500,000 clones listed, roughly 93% are singletons. This TCR came from a man aged 18 to 35 in good health. Some clones in this sample may be carry-over from other donors' samples. The sample comprised naive CD4+ T cells from PBMCs. Subset in this sample: CD45RA+ positively selected. V is TRBV9 and J is TRBJ2-5; D may match TRBD1 or TRBD2 (6 bases each). The CDR3 DNA sequence: TGTGCCAGCAGCGTAGCTGGGGGGCGCGGAGAGACCCAGTACTTC. As protein: CASSVAGGRGETQYF.